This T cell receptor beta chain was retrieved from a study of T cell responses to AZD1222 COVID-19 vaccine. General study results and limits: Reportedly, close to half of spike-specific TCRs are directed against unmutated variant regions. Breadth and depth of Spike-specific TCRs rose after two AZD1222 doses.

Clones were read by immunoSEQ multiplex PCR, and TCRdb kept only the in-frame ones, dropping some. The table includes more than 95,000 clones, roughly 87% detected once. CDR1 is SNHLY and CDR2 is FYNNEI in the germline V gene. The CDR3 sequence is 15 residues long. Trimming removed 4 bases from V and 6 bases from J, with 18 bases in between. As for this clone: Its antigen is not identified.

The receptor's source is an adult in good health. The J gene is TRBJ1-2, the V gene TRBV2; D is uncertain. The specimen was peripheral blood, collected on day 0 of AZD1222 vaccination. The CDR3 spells CASSAPLGTVDGYTF. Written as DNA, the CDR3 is TGTGCCAGCAGTGCTCCCTTAGGCACCGTCGATGGCTACACCTTC.